Sequencing of this TCR beta chain was carried out in a study of blood T cell repertoires in COVID-19. Study as a whole: The cDNA or gDNA used as material had been derived from T cells, B-cell-depleted T cells, or PBMCs.

Self-reported history from a screening survey and questionnaire set each donor's cohort. Two negative PCRs, clearance, or symptom resolution had been documented for recovered Cohort 3 donors. Under the authors' procedure: Estimation of nucleated cell counts was performed using reference gene primer amplification. The repertoire was sequenced with immunoSEQ multiplex PCR; TCRdb's copy has only in-frame clones and lacks some. V and J calls and clone size are those listed in that table; D and trimming were worked out from the DNA. The sample gives 200,000 to 300,000 clones, 86% of which show up once; roughly 1.9% is in the top ten. Germline-derived CDR1 and CDR2 are LNHDA and SQIVND (reference sequence). The trim removed 5 bases at V and 4 bases at J, leaving 10 bases unmatched. The CDR3 extends over 17 amino acids.

Sequencing was done on a sample of PBMCs or T cells enriched from blood (not recorded which). This TCR derives from a woman aged 50 to 60 who had recovered from COVID-19. This chain joins TRBV19 and TRBJ2-2; 10 nucleotides agree with TRBD2. CDR3 bases: TGTGCCAGTAGTGCGACGGGACTAGCGCGAATCACCGGGGAGCTGTTTTTT. It encodes CASSATGLARITGELFF. Variable domain in full (rest from reference TRBV19 and TRBJ2-2): DGGITQSPKYLFRKEGQNVTLSCEQNLNHDAMYWYRQDPGQGLRLIYYSQIVNDFQKGDIAEGYSVSREKKESFPLTVTSAQKNPTAFYLCASSATGLARITGELFFGEGSRLTVL.